Below, 9 T cell receptor beta chains from the same sample are listed, as sequenced in a study of CD8+CD57+ T cells in acquired aplastic anemia (dated by TCRdb to between 2017 and 2018). This sample was sequenced with an Illumina HiSeq 2000. Genomic DNA was used as template for profiling of TCR beta VDJ combinations and CDR3 sequences. Using fastp trimming at Q25 and MiXCR clonotype assembly, TCRdb reanalyzed the public sequencing data and kept in-frame beta chains. Every distinct CDR3 protein forms one entry, paired with its most common genes and DNA. Here the sample has about 130,000 distinct CDR3 sequences; roughly 50% occur a single time. The ten most abundant clones make up around 2.3% of the sample. Sequenced material: sorted CD4+, CD8+, or CD8+CD57+ T cells (not recorded which) from PBMCs. The receptors originated from a human donor in good health, serving as a control.

This clonotype appeared many times. J is TRBJ1-1 and V is TRBV29-1; 10 bases agree with TRBD1. J lost 3 bases, V lost 7 bases, and 5 bases had no gene match. CDR3 size: 13 residues. Germline CDR1 reads SQVTM; CDR2 reads ANQGSEA. The CDR3 bases are TGCAGCGGAGGGACAGGGGAGTACACTGAAGCTTTCTTT. This sequence encodes CSGGTGEYTEAFF.

This clonotype was observed many times. This chain joins TRBV6-1 and TRBJ2-3, with 8 bases aligning to TRBD1. This CDR3 is 16 amino acids long. The germline gives CDR1 MNHNS, CDR2 SASEGT. With V trimmed by 5 bases and J by 1 base, 8 bases remained unmatched. The CDR3 is CASSTRGRSGTDTQYF. The CDR3, as DNA: TGTGCCAGCAGTACCAGGGGGCGCAGTGGCACAGATACGCAGTATTTT.

In its sample, this clonotype was seen many times. This sequence joins TRBV11-1 and TRBJ2-3; no definite D call. The CDR3 extends over 15 amino acids. V was clipped by 3 bases and J by 1 base, with 11 bases between them. Germline CDR1 and CDR2: SGHAT and FQDESV (reference sequence). The CDR3 DNA follows: TGTGCCAGCAGCTTCGATCTGTCGGGCACAGATACGCAGTATTTT. Its protein product is CASSFDLSGTDTQYF.

This clonotype appeared a few times. At one boundary the junction diverges from the germline segment, which might be a read error. The chain recombines TRBV6-2 or TRBV6-3 with TRBJ1-2, with D tentatively TRBD1 (6 bases). In germline, CDR1 is MNHEY, CDR2 SVGEGT. This CDR3 contains 13 residues. In DNA, the CDR3 is TGTGCCAGCAGTTACATTAGGGGGTCTGGCCACACCTTC. It yields the protein CASSYIRGSGHTF.

This chain links TRBV2 with TRBJ2-7; D unclear. V lost 2 bases to trimming and J lost 1 base, with 6 bases between them. Looked up from germline, CDR1 is SNHLY and CDR2 is FYNNEI. CDR3 length: 13 residues. The CDR3 here is CASSERKSYEQYV. Here the CDR3 DNA reads TGTGCCAGCAGTGAACGAAAATCCTACGAGCAGTACGTC.

The rearrangement joins TRBV24-1 to TRBJ2-7; 8 bases align to TRBD2. The V gene's germline CDR1 is KGHDR and CDR2 SFDVKD. This CDR3 has 16 amino acids. Trimming at V came to 3 bases and at J to 3 bases, leaving 9 bases not matched to a gene. CDR3 region: CATSDRSSGSVYEQYF. In nucleotides, the CDR3 is TGTGCCACCAGTGATCGATCTAGCGGGTCGGTCTACGAGCAGTACTTC.

This clonotype was observed at least ten times. The V and J genes are TRBV7-2 and TRBJ1-1; possibly TRBD1 for D (6 bases). V gave up 5 bases and J gave up 7 bases, with 17 bases separating them. The CDR3 totals 14 residues. CDR1 SGHTA and CDR2 FQGNSA come from the germline V gene. This CDR3 is CASSLTGRRDEAFF. CDR3 sequence (DNA): TGTGCCAGCAGCCTCACAGGGAGACGGGATGAAGCTTTCTTT. Supplemented by reference TRBV7-2 and TRBJ1-1, the full variable domain reads GAGVSQSPSNKVTEKGKDVELRCDPISGHTALYWYRQSLGQGLEFLIYFQGNSAPDKSGLPSDRFSAERTGGSVSTLTIQRTQQEDSAVYLCASSLTGRRDEAFFGQGTRLTVV.

Worth noting for this clonotype: Just one base apart from a much larger clone, this may be a read error. The rearrangement joins TRBV5-5 to TRBJ2-2, with a weak D call TRBD2 (6 bases). Per germline, CDR1 SGHKS and CDR2 YYEKEE (reference sequence). CDR3 length: 12 residues. CDR3 in DNA: TGTGCCAGCAGTTTAGTTCGCCGGGAGCTGTTATTT. It translates to CASSLVRRELLF.

J is TRBJ2-5 and V is TRBV24-1; possibly TRBD1 for D (5 bases). The J call may be incorrect, as the DNA end agrees better with TRBJ2-7. CDR1 is KGHDR and CDR2 is SFDVKD in the germline V gene. CDR3 length equals 12 residues. The CDR3: CATRPGCYEQYF. In nucleotides, the CDR3 is TGTGCCACCCGGCCAGGGTGTTACGAGCAGTACTTC.